This T cell receptor beta chain comes out of a study of neurological immune-mediated disorders. This clonotype has a count of ten or more. The CDR3 is 15 residues long. CDR1 is KGHSH and CDR2 is LQKENI in the germline V gene. V lost 6 bases to trimming and J lost 2 bases; unmatched junction nucleotides: 7. TCRdb fed the 5' RACE reads into MiXCR, producing one record per CDR3 protein. Here the sample spans more than 25,000 distinct CDR3 sequences, just over 4% being singletons. The gene calls are TRBV18 and TRBJ2-1; 7 nucleotides line up with TRBD2. The TCR comes from a middle-aged woman in good health. The sample consisted of CD4+ T cells from blood. The CDR3 loop is CASSLARGTYNEQFF. Written as DNA, the CDR3 is TGTGCCAGCTCTCTCGCGCGGGGGACCTACAATGAGCAGTTCTTC.